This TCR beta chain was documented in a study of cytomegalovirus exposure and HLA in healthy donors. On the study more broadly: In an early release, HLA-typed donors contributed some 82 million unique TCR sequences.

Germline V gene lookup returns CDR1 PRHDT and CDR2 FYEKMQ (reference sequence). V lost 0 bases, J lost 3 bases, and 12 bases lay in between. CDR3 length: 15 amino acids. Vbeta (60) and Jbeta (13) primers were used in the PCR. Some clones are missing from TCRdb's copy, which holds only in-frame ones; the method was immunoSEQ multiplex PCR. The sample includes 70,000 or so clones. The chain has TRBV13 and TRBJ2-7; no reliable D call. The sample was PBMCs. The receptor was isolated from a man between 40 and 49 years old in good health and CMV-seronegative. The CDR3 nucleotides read TGTGCCAGCAGCTTAGGCAATCGGCGAGGCTACGAGCAGTACTTC. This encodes CASSLGNRRGYEQYF.